The source of this T cell receptor (beta chain) is a study of cytomegalovirus exposure and HLA in healthy donors. Study-level findings and limits: Donors belonging to an Asian-associated ancestry cluster reportedly showed fewer N-insertions in productive TCRs than the approximately 700-donor mean, according to what a later analysis found. Association of a missense DCLRE1C variant with TCR beta V- and J-gene trimming was reported in a later analysis. Within an earlier analysis, most TCR beta V segments proved productive either about 90% or about 30% of the time.

V was trimmed by 5 bases and J by 6 bases, leaving 19 bases between them. Germline assignment: CDR1 SNHLY and CDR2 FYNNEI. CDR3 length: 16 amino acids. About this clone: Its antigen is as yet unknown.

The PCR was carried out with 60 Vbeta primers and 13 Jbeta primers. This table comes from immunoSEQ multiplex PCR, and its TCRdb copy is limited to in-frame clones, with some not included. The sample lists around 110,000 clones; 73% were seen once. V is TRBV2 and J is TRBJ2-2, with D maybe TRBD1 (6 bases). The sample taken for sequencing was PBMCs. The clonotype was recovered from a man younger than 40 in good health and CMV-seronegative. Here the CDR3 DNA reads TGTGCCAGCAGTCCGGACAGTCAGTTTGTATCCGGGGAGCTGTTTTTT. Protein product: CASSPDSQFVSGELFF.